This T cell receptor (beta chain) was captured by sequencing in a study of T cell responses to AZD1222 COVID-19 vaccine (dated by TCRdb to 2020 to 2022). The study in broad terms: AZD1222 recipients with second doses at about 4 weeks or about 12 weeks were pooled, because spike-specific TCR depth and breadth did not differ between schedules. Trial participants were enrolled by age into subgroups of 18-55, 56-69 and 70-plus years, and around 140, 26 and 57 TCR-sequenced participants, respectively, were included in these subgroups. TCR sequencing was performed for about 250 trial participants, of whom roughly 200 were given two doses of AZD1222 and approximately 25 were given two doses of MenACWY control vaccine. The paper's findings and limits, for the study overall: Conclusions about previously exposed vaccinees are limited because only five or six AZD1222 recipients were SARS-CoV-2 seropositive at baseline. Nearly half of unique spike-specific TCRs reportedly recognized epitopes outside regions mutated in the B.1.351 and B.1.1.7 variants. CD4 TCRs associated with the vaccine covered the entire spike protein, and the dominant responses were in regions 160-218 and 743-854. In the small 56-69-year group, the increase in depth fell short of significance, most likely because of low power. Spike-specific TCR breadth and depth rose significantly after two AZD1222 doses compared with day 0 and with MenACWY recipients. Because no day 14 peak-response samples were available, the repertoires could be characterized only after the peak T cell response. Participants were mostly white British and included more females than males, and it was suggested by the authors that clonal diversity may have been underestimated.

This specimen's time point label, per the study, means: baseline before first vaccination. The vaccinee samples were drawn from two UK trials, COV001 and COV002, one of which was a single-blind randomized controlled phase 2/3 trial testing AZD1222 (ChAdOx1 nCoV-19) in healthy adults. For TCRbeta chain sequencing, PBMC samples were collected from trial participants at day 0 and at day 28 after the second dose. Notes on this clone: What this receptor recognizes is not known. Nothing much larger sits one base from this clone, and base qualities are not available.

From a lookup of the germline V gene, CDR1 and CDR2 are SGDLS and YYNGEE. The CDR3 contains 13 residues, cysteine and phenylalanine counted. Only CDR3 DNA remains: 39 bases, in frame from the first base. A distance of 10 bases separates the germline ends of V and J, which lose 7 bases and 5 bases respectively. The CDR3 regions of human TCRbeta chains were subjected to immunosequencing. Per the source publication's procedure: Repertoire TCRs were matched against a reference library of SARS-CoV-2-specific TCRs generated with the MIRA antigen-specificity platform. Breadth was defined as the fraction of unique TCRs that were SARS-CoV-2-associated, and depth was defined as the fraction of total T cells that were SARS-CoV-2-associated. Using the MIRA data, each spike-specific TCR was mapped to the spike region that the TCR reacts to and placed in a CD4 or CD8 class. Log10-transformed breadth and depth values were compared by one-way ANOVA with Sidak's multiple comparisons tests. In TCRdb, the immuneACCESS table is reduced to in-frame sequences with V and J assigned. These tables do not hold every clone; where another copy was compared, an unresolved V gene accounts for under half, and the others remain unexplained. From that table come the V and J calls and clone size; the DNA was used to work out D and trimming. This sample gives about 120,000 clones in total; 91% of them show up just once. Of the sample, approximately 5.9% falls within the top ten clones.

The V and J segments used are TRBV9 and TRBJ1-6, with no confidently assigned D gene. The source material was peripheral blood, sampled on day 0 of AZD1222 vaccination. The receptor was isolated from an adult in good health. The CDR3 reads as follows: CASGEYDNSPLHF. In nucleotides, the sequence is TGTGCCAGCGGGGAGTACGATAATTCACCCCTCCACTTT.